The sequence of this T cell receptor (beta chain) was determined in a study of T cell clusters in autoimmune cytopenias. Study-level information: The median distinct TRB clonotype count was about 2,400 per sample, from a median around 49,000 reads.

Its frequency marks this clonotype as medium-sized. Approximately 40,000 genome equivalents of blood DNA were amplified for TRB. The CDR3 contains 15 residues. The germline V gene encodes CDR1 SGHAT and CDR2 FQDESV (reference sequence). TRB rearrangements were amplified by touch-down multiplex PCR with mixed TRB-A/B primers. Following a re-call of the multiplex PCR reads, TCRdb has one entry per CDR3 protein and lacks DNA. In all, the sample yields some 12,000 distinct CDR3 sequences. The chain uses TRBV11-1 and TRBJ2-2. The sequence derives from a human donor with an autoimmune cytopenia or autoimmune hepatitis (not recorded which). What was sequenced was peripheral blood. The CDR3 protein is CASSLISGNTGELFF. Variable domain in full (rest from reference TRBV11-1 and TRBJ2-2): EAEVAQSPRYKITEKSQAVAFWCDPISGHATLYWYRQILGQGPELLVQFQDESVVDDSQLPKDRFSAERLKGVDSTLKIQPAELGDSAMYLCASSLISGNTGELFFGEGSRLTVL.